The next 13 T cell receptor beta chains were all read from a single sample in a study of T cell responses to AZD1222 COVID-19 vaccine. Some clones are missing from TCRdb's copy, which holds only in-frame ones; the method was immunoSEQ multiplex PCR. The sample has approximately 140,000 clones; more than 85% are singletons. The sequencing here drew on peripheral blood, taken 28 days after the second AZD1222 dose. These receptors all come from an adult who received the AZD1222 COVID-19 vaccine.

The gene calls are TRBV6-2 or TRBV6-3 and TRBJ1-2, with D tentatively TRBD1 (5 bases). Germline lookup yields CDR1 MNHEY and CDR2 SVGEGT. Trimming took off 2 bases at V and 1 base at J, with 5 bases between the two ends. This CDR3 is built from 13 residues. CDR3: CASSYGGNYGYTF. The CDR3, as DNA: TGTGCCAGCAGTTACGGGGGTAACTATGGCTACACCTTC.

V is TRBV30 and J is TRBJ1-1; 7 nucleotides match TRBD1. The CDR3 runs 21 residues. The V gene end was trimmed by 2 bases and the J gene end by 3 bases; junction bases not matched to a gene: 27. Per the germline V gene, CDR1 is GTSNPN and CDR2 is SVGIG (reference sequence). CDR3 loop: CAWSLRNDPGTAKFNDTEAFF. The CDR3 DNA reads as TGTGCCTGGAGTCTTAGAAACGATCCCGGGACAGCCAAATTTAACGACACTGAAGCTTTCTTT.

The rearrangement uses TRBV10-2 and TRBJ2-1, with 7 bases lining up with TRBD1. Germline V gene lookup returns CDR1 WSHSY and CDR2 SAAADI. The ends lost 4 bases at V and 3 bases at J; junction bases unmatched: 6. The CDR3 sequence is 15 residues long. This CDR3 is CASSGVGGHYNEQFF. CDR3 coding DNA: TGCGCCAGCAGTGGGGTAGGGGGCCACTACAATGAGCAGTTCTTC.

The V gene is TRBV28, the J gene TRBJ2-1; 9 nucleotides line up with TRBD1. Trimming cost V 5 bases and J 15 bases; bases outside gene matches: 11. Germline V lookup: CDR1 MDHEN, CDR2 SYDVKM. The CDR3 is made up of 13 amino acids. In DNA form, the CDR3 reads TGTGCCAGCAGTCCCGGACAGGGGTCCAGTGTGTTCTTC. Protein: CASSPGQGSSVFF.

The chain employs TRBV19 and TRBJ2-1; 9 nucleotides match TRBD2. Unmatched junction bases numbered 1, after V lost 3 bases and J lost 4 bases. From germline, CDR1 is LNHDA and CDR2 SQIVND (reference sequence). The CDR3 runs to 14 residues. DNA for the CDR3: TGTGCCAGTAGTATCAGCGGGAGGTACAATGAGCAGTTCTTC. Protein product: CASSISGRYNEQFF.

V is TRBV27 and J is TRBJ2-1; 16 nucleotides match TRBD2. V was clipped by 3 bases and J by 12 bases; unmatched bases: 5. The CDR3 length is 15 residues. Germline V lookup: CDR1 MNHEY, CDR2 SMNVEV (reference sequence). Here the CDR3 reads CASSLGTSGRARQFF. CDR3 bases: TGTGCCAGCAGTTTGGGGACTAGCGGGAGGGCCCGGCAGTTCTTC.

The chain has TRBV24-1 and TRBJ2-1; 8 bases align to TRBD2. The CDR3 contains 13 residues. The trim removed 3 bases at V and 9 bases at J, leaving 3 bases unmatched. CDR1 and CDR2 (germline): KGHDR, SFDVKD. The CDR3 DNA is TGTGCCACCAGTGATCAGCGGGAGTTTGAGCAGTTCTTC. Translation: CATSDQREFEQFF.

V gene TRBV27 combines with J gene TRBJ2-1; 8 bases agree with TRBD1. The germline V gene has CDR1 MNHEY and CDR2 SMNVEV (reference sequence). V lost 7 bases to trimming and J lost 7 bases; unmatched junction nucleotides: 9. The CDR3 extends over 14 amino acids. As DNA, the CDR3 is TGTGCCAGCACAGACAGGGGAATTTCGAATGAGCAGTTCTTC. Residues: CASTDRGISNEQFF.

V gene TRBV19 combines with J gene TRBJ1-2; D is perhaps TRBD1 (6 bases). The CDR3 is 12 amino acids. Germline lookup yields CDR1 LNHDA and CDR2 SQIVND (reference sequence). V was trimmed by 3 bases and J by 9 bases, leaving 11 bases between them. The CDR3: CASSMKGESYTF. CDR3 DNA: TGTGCCAGTAGTATGAAGGGGGAGAGCTACACCTTC. The full variable domain, in which reference TRBV19 and TRBJ1-2 provide the parts outside the CDR3, is DGGITQSPKYLFRKEGQNVTLSCEQNLNHDAMYWYRQDPGQGLRLIYYSQIVNDFQKGDIAEGYSVSREKKESFPLTVTSAQKNPTAFYLCASSMKGESYTFGSGTRLTVV.

The chain joins TRBV11-3 to TRBJ1-2, with D unclear. This CDR3 comprises 15 residues. The V and J ends lost 5 bases and 8 bases respectively, with 21 bases between them. Germline V CDR1 and CDR2: SGHNT, YENEEA. The CDR3, as DNA: TGTGCCAGCAGCCATTCCATTACACACAACCAGGGCTACACCTTC. Amino acids: CASSHSITHNQGYTF. Filled out from reference TRBV11-3 and TRBJ1-2, the complete variable domain reads EAGVVQSPRYKIIEKKQPVAFWCNPISGHNTLYWYLQNLGQGPELLIRYENEEAVDDSQLPKDRFSAERLKGVDSTLKIQPAELGDSAVYLCASSHSITHNQGYTFGSGTRLTVV.

This clone occurred once. The J gene is TRBJ2-7, the V gene TRBV4-2, with TRBD1 identical over 8 bases. Trimming removed 0 bases from V and 4 bases from J; junction bases left unmatched: 5. The CDR3 length is 15 residues. Germline V gene lookup returns CDR1 LGHNA and CDR2 YNFKEQ. The CDR3 DNA reads as TGTGCCAGCAGCCAAGAGGGACAGGAACCTTACGAGCAGTACTTC. Residues: CASSQEGQEPYEQYF.

This chain links TRBV28 with TRBJ2-5, with TRBD1 matching 7 bases. The CDR3 sequence is 12 residues long. Per germline, CDR1 MDHEN and CDR2 SYDVKM. V gave up 5 bases and J gave up 9 bases; unmatched junction bases: 6. DNA of the CDR3: TGTGCCAGCAGTATCGAGCAGGGGGCCCAGTACTTC. It specifies CASSIEQGAQYF.

The V call is TRBV27, the J call TRBJ2-5, with unresolved D. Trimming pared 6 bases from V and 6 bases from J, leaving 14 bases between. This CDR3 has 13 amino acids. Germline V gene lookup returns CDR1 MNHEY and CDR2 SMNVEV (reference sequence). The CDR3 bases are TGTGCCAGCAGCCCCAGCCCTACGAAGACCCAGTACTTC. Protein: CASSPSPTKTQYF.